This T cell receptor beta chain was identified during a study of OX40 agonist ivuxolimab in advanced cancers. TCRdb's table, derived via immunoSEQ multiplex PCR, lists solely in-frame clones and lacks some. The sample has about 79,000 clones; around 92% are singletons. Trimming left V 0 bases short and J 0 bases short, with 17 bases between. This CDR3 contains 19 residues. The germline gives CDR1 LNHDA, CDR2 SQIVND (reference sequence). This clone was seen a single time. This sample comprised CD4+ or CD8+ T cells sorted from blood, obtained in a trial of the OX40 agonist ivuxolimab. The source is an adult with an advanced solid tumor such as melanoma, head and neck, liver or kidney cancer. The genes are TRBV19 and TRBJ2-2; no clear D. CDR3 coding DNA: TGTGCCAGTAGTATAGATTCTGGCGGTCCAGCTACGAACACCGGGGAGCTGTTTTTT. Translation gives CASSIDSGGPATNTGELFF.